The next 25 T cell receptor beta chains were all read from a single sample in a study of graft-versus-host responses after intestinal transplantation. These receptors' antigens are unknown. The data were produced by immunoSEQ multiplex PCR, yet TCRdb's version contains in-frame clones alone and is incomplete. This sample yields about 88,000 clones, of which roughly 90% are seen a single time; approximately 0.11% belongs to the top ten. The specimen comprised unstimulated CD4+ T cells sorted from spleen or lymph node cells, sampled before intestinal transplant. The receptors stem from a human donor who received an intestinal transplant.

The chain links TRBV13 to TRBJ2-5, with TRBD2 as a possible D gene (5 bases). This CDR3 has 13 residues. With 3 bases removed from V and 5 bases from J, the gap between germline ends came to 10 bases. CDR1 and CDR2 from the germline V gene are PRHDT and FYEKMQ (reference sequence). In nucleotides, the CDR3 is TGTGCCAGCAGCTTCCGGGGTGGCGAGACCCAGTACTTC. Translated, it gives CASSFRGGETQYF.

The genes are TRBV19 and TRBJ2-1; possibly TRBD2 for D (6 bases). CDR1 and CDR2 (germline): LNHDA, SQIVND (reference sequence). The V end was cut by 5 bases, the J end by 0 bases, with 8 bases between. The CDR3 length is 14 residues. CDR3 protein: CASSRGSSYNEQFF. DNA of the CDR3: TGTGCCAGTAGTCGGGGGAGCTCCTACAATGAGCAGTTCTTC. The full variable domain, completed using reference TRBV19 and TRBJ2-1, is DGGITQSPKYLFRKEGQNVTLSCEQNLNHDAMYWYRQDPGQGLRLIYYSQIVNDFQKGDIAEGYSVSREKKESFPLTVTSAQKNPTAFYLCASSRGSSYNEQFFGPGTRLTVL.

The CDR3 sequence: CASSLGFGGSGTEAFF. CDR3 sequence (DNA): TGTGCCAGCAGCTTAGGTTTCGGGGGGAGTGGGACTGAAGCTTTCTTT. The V call is TRBV7-2, the J call TRBJ1-1; possible D gene TRBD1, 5 bases. CDR1 and CDR2 (germline): SGHTA, FQGNSA. The ends were cut back, 1 base at V and 5 bases at J, with 17 bases in the middle. The CDR3 runs 16 residues.

This rearrangement joins TRBV6-1 to TRBJ2-1, with D possibly matching TRBD1 (7 bases). CDR3 length: 16 amino acids. CDR1 is MNHNS, CDR2 SASEGT, per germline. V gave up 4 bases and J gave up 3 bases, with 16 bases separating them. CDR3 amino acids: CASSAARGDLYNEQFF. The CDR3 DNA sequence: TGTGCCAGCAGTGCCGCCAGGGGGGACCTCTACAATGAGCAGTTCTTC.

The chain recombines TRBV29-1 with TRBJ2-1; tentative D call: TRBD1 (6 bases). The germline V gene encodes CDR1 SQVTM and CDR2 ANQGSEA. CDR3 length equals 12 residues. The V gene lost 3 bases and the J gene lost 4 bases, with 7 bases spanning the gap. The DNA for the CDR3 is TGCAGCGTTGATCAGGGGTACAATGAGCAGTTCTTC. Residues: CSVDQGYNEQFF.

V is TRBV10-3 and J is TRBJ1-2, with 11 bases lining up with TRBD1. CDR1 and CDR2 (germline): ENHRY, SYGVKD. The CDR3 is made up of 14 amino acids. J gave up 5 bases and V 6 bases, and 5 bases lay outside the gene matches. The chain's CDR3 is CAIRGQGATYGYTF. The DNA of the CDR3 is TGTGCCATCAGAGGACAGGGGGCAACTTATGGCTACACCTTC.

V gene TRBV7-9 combines with J gene TRBJ1-2; 12 bases match TRBD1. The CDR3 spans 15 residues. V lost 5 bases and J lost 8; bases outside the gene matches: 9. CDR1 is SEHNR, CDR2 FQNEAQ, per germline (reference sequence). CDR3 bases: TGTGCCAGCAGCCCGGGACAGGGGGCGCCTCGGGGCTACACCTTC. Amino acids: CASSPGQGAPRGYTF. Looking up the rest from reference TRBV7-9 and TRBJ1-2 gives the full variable domain: DTGVSQNPRHKITKRGQNVTFRCDPISEHNRLYWYRQTLGQGPEFLTYFQNEAQLEKSRLLSDRFSAERPKGSFSTLEIQRTEQGDSAMYLCASSPGQGAPRGYTFGSGTRLTVV.

The chain uses TRBV9 and TRBJ2-5; TRBD1 agrees at 8 bases. The tail of the sequence fits TRBJ2-7 better, so the J call may be wrong. The CDR3 spans 14 residues. Germline V gene lookup returns CDR1 SGDLS and CDR2 YYNGEE. The CDR3 region has the DNA TGTGCCAGCAGCGTACGGACAGGGCCCTACGAGCAGTACTTC. It is translated as CASSVRTGPYEQYF.

This chain connects TRBV7-9 to TRBJ2-2; 9 bases match TRBD1. The CDR3 sequence is 17 residues long. The germline V gene encodes CDR1 SEHNR and CDR2 FQNEAQ (reference sequence). The junction had 12 bases not matched to a gene; V was cut back by 5 bases and J by 5 bases. This CDR3 reads CASSLRDRETRTGELFF. CDR3 coding DNA: TGTGCCAGCAGCCTCCGGGACAGGGAGACGAGGACCGGGGAGCTGTTTTTT.

The sample holds one count of this clone. The CDR3: CASSRTGTGTEAFF. The CDR3 nucleotides read TGTGCCAGCTCCAGAACCGGGACAGGGACTGAAGCTTTCTTT. V is TRBV18 and J is TRBJ1-1, with TRBD1 identical over 9 bases. The CDR3 sequence is 14 residues long. Germline CDR1 and CDR2: KGHSH and LQKENI. Trimming took 6 bases from V and 5 from J; bases not matched to a gene: 7.

The chain joins TRBV5-4 to TRBJ2-4, with unresolved D. The V gene lost 3 bases and the J gene lost 0 bases, with 10 bases spanning the gap. The CDR3 spans 15 residues. From germline, CDR1 is SGHNT and CDR2 YYREEE (reference sequence). In DNA, the CDR3 is TGTGCCAGCAGCTCCCCAACTGTAGCCAAAAACATTCAGTACTTC. This translates into CASSSPTVAKNIQYF.

CDR3 sequence: CASRDSSYEQYF. The CDR3 DNA follows: TGTGCCAGCCGGGACAGCTCCTACGAGCAGTACTTC. The chain joins TRBV6-5 to TRBJ2-7, with TRBD1 matching over 7 bases. In germline, CDR1 is MNHEY, CDR2 SVGAGI. The length of the CDR3 is 12 residues. V shed 8 bases and J 0 bases; nucleotides not matched to a gene: 1.

The V call is TRBV7-2, the J call TRBJ2-5; 10 nucleotides match TRBD2. The CDR3 spans 14 residues. Germline CDR1 and CDR2: SGHTA and FQGNSA. The ends lost 5 bases at V and 3 bases at J; junction bases unmatched: 3. The CDR3 DNA reads as TGTGCCAGCAGCCGTGGACTAGCGGAAGAGACCCAGTACTTC. Translation gives CASSRGLAEETQYF.

The V gene is TRBV11-2, the J gene TRBJ2-5; 7 bases map to TRBD2. CDR3 length: 13 amino acids. V shed 4 bases and J 6 bases; nucleotides not matched to a gene: 5. Germline V lookup: CDR1 SGHAT, CDR2 FQNNGV. As DNA, the CDR3 is TGTGCCAGCAGCTCGCTAGCGGAGCAGACCCAGTACTTC. Amino acids: CASSSLAEQTQYF.

The chain combines TRBV10-1 with TRBJ2-2; D unclear. The CDR3 is made up of 14 amino acids. The germline CDR1 and CDR2 sequences are WNHNN and SYGVQD (reference sequence). Trimming cost V 2 bases and J 5 bases, with 9 bases left between them. The CDR3 DNA reads TGCGCCAGCAGTGAGGACTTCCCTACCGGGGAGCTGTTTTTT. Translating it yields CASSEDFPTGELFF.

This sequence joins TRBV6-1 and TRBJ2-2, with D tentatively TRBD1 (6 bases). The ends were cut back, 4 bases at V and 6 bases at J, with 9 bases in the middle. The CDR3 sequence is 13 residues long. The germline V gene encodes CDR1 MNHNS and CDR2 SASEGT. CDR3 sequence reads: CASSAGHSGELFF. DNA for the CDR3: TGTGCCAGCAGTGCGGGACATTCCGGGGAGCTGTTTTTT.

V gene TRBV6-5 combines with J gene TRBJ2-2; 7 nucleotides line up with TRBD1. The V gene end was trimmed by 6 bases and the J gene end by 7 bases; junction bases not matched to a gene: 8. Per the germline V gene, CDR1 is MNHEY and CDR2 is SVGAGI. The CDR3 sequence is 14 residues long. CDR3 residues: CASRSDRVGGELFF. As DNA, the CDR3 is TGTGCCAGCAGATCAGACAGGGTCGGCGGGGAGCTGTTTTTT.

The chain combines TRBV10-3 with TRBJ1-3; possibly TRBD1 for D (6 bases). Germline-derived CDR1 and CDR2 are ENHRY and SYGVKD. This CDR3 region has 18 residues. V lost 6 bases, J lost 0 bases, and 21 bases lay in between. The CDR3 spells CAIRDRDTIPSSGNTIYF. In nucleotides, the CDR3 is TGTGCCATCAGGGACCGGGACACAATTCCGTCCTCTGGAAACACCATATATTTT.

The chain combines TRBV5-8 with TRBJ2-3; D perhaps matches TRBD1 (6 bases). The V and J ends lost 0 bases and 1 base respectively, with 9 bases between them. The CDR3 runs 15 residues. Looked up from germline, CDR1 is SGHTS and CDR2 is YDEGEE. The CDR3 DNA sequence: TGTGCCAGCAGCTTGGGACAGGTCCGCACAGATACGCAGTATTTT. It specifies CASSLGQVRTDTQYF.

This chain uses TRBV18 with TRBJ1-2; tentative D call: TRBD1 (6 bases). Trimming took off 2 bases at V and 2 bases at J, with 12 bases between the two ends. The CDR3 spans 15 residues. Germline-derived CDR1 and CDR2 are KGHSH and LQKENI. CDR3 residues: CASSPSGAENYGYTF. The CDR3 nucleotides are TGTGCCAGCTCACCATCAGGGGCGGAAAACTATGGCTACACCTTC.

The chain combines TRBV7-9 with TRBJ1-1; 7 bases are shared with TRBD1. V lost 5 bases to trimming and J lost 1 base; unmatched junction nucleotides: 16. The germline V gene encodes CDR1 SEHNR and CDR2 FQNEAQ (reference sequence). The CDR3 has 18 residues. The CDR3 spells CASSPYAGWTGGNTEAFF. CDR3 DNA: TGTGCCAGCAGCCCATACGCTGGGTGGACAGGAGGGAACACTGAAGCTTTCTTT.

This clone was seen only a few times. V and J are TRBV5-1 and TRBJ2-6, with 7 bases aligning to TRBD1. This CDR3 is 19 amino acids long. V was clipped by 4 bases and J by 0 bases; unmatched bases: 13. Germline assignment: CDR1 SGHRS and CDR2 YFSETQ. The CDR3 bases are TGCGCCAGCAGCCCAAAGGGACAGCTTGCCCTCTCTGGGGCCAACGTCCTGACTTTC. Translated, it gives CASSPKGQLALSGANVLTF.

The chain employs TRBV20-1 and TRBJ1-1; no clear D gene. The CDR3 has 11 amino acids. Germline V gene lookup returns CDR1 DFQATT and CDR2 SNEGSKA (reference sequence). The V gene lost 2 bases and the J gene lost 5 bases, with 6 bases spanning the gap. The CDR3 sequence is CSARTGTEAFF. CDR3 DNA: TGCAGTGCTAGAACGGGAACTGAAGCTTTCTTT.

V and J are TRBV5-4 and TRBJ2-7, with 9 nucleotides matching TRBD2. The germline CDR1 and CDR2 sequences are SGHNT and YYREEE (reference sequence). This CDR3 has 16 residues. V was clipped by 4 bases and J by 2 bases; unmatched bases: 10. The CDR3: CASSPRSGGTTYEQYF. The CDR3 DNA follows: TGTGCCAGCAGCCCCCGTAGCGGGGGTACGACCTACGAGCAGTACTTC.

The rearrangement joins TRBV7-3 to TRBJ2-2; D possibly corresponds to TRBD2 (5 bases). Trimming cost V 2 bases and J 1 base, with 8 bases left between them. The CDR3 totals 15 residues. In germline, CDR1 is SGHTA, CDR2 FQGTGA. The CDR3 loop is CASSLPEGNTGELFF. The CDR3 DNA reads TGTGCCAGCAGCTTACCCGAGGGGAACACCGGGGAGCTGTTTTTT.